This T cell receptor beta chain comes out of a study of CD4 T cells in relation to SARS-CoV-2 and coronaviruses. Study details: PBMCs were cultured with antigen for around nine days before TCR beta sequencing. Shared crossreactive spike epitopes were mapped to their HLA restriction.

This CDR3 comprises 13 residues. With respect to this clone: What it binds is not known. One end of the junction varies from germline; a read error may be responsible.

CD4+ T cells from unexposed donors were obtained before the COVID-19 pandemic (2011-2018). CD4+ T cells were isolated from the cells after nine to eleven days of culture. As cell numbers allowed, unexposed-donor CD4+ T cells faced SARS-CoV-2 S/N and four cold-coronavirus spikes. Each well had approximately 2 million PBMCs in about 5% human AB serum with IL-2. Clones were sequenced by immunoSEQ multiplex PCR, and TCRdb holds only the in-frame ones, with some missing. The profile shows 15,000 to 20,000 clones, 78% of them singletons. The chain couples TRBV12-3 or TRBV12-4 to TRBJ1-1; 9 bases agree with TRBD1. The TCR was taken from a human donor in good health. What was sequenced was CD4+ T cells from PBMCs, cultured in vitro. The CDR3 loop reads CASSRTGQGWRHF. The CDR3 DNA reads as TGTGCCAGCAGTCGAACGGGACAGGGCTGGCGTCACTTT.